This T cell receptor (beta chain) emerged from a study of blood T cell repertoires in COVID-19. Looking at the study overall: COVID-19 samples from acute and convalescent phases originated in the United States, Italy and Spain. The analysed material was cDNA or gDNA that came from T cells, B-cell-depleted T cells, or PBMCs.

Profiled with immunoSEQ multiplex PCR; TCRdb holds only in-frame clones, not every one. This sample has a few hundred thousand clones, with roughly nine tenths found just once. Germline V CDR1 and CDR2: SEHNR, FQNEAQ (reference sequence). With 4 bases removed from V and 0 bases from J, the gap between germline ends came to 9 bases. CDR3 length: 14 residues. The receptor was isolated from a man between 18 and 29 years old who had recovered from COVID-19. This chain joins TRBV7-9 and TRBJ1-2; D ambiguous. Sample: peripheral blood. As DNA, the CDR3 is TGTGCCAGCAGCTCACTCACCGCTAACTATGGCTACACCTTC. As protein: CASSSLTANYGYTF.